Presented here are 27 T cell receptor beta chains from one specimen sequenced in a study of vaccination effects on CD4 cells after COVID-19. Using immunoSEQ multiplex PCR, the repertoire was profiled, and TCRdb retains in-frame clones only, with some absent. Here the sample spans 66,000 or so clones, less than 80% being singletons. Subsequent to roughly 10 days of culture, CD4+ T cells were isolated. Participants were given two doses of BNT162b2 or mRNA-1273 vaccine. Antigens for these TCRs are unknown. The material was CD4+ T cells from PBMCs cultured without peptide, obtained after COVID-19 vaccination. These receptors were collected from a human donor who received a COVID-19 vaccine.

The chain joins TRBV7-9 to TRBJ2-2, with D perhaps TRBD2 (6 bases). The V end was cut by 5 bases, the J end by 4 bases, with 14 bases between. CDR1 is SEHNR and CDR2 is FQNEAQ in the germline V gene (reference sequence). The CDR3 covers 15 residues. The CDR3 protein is CASSLSGLFTGELFF. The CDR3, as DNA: TGTGCCAGCAGCCTTTCGGGACTTTTCACCGGGGAGCTGTTTTTT.

CDR3 amino acids: CASRGGASDTQYF. The DNA for the CDR3 is TGCGCCAGCAGGGGGGGCGCATCAGATACGCAGTATTTT. This chain connects TRBV10-1 to TRBJ2-3; D tentatively fits TRBD1 or TRBD2 (6 bases each). In germline, CDR1 is WNHNN, CDR2 SYGVQD (reference sequence). Trimming left V 6 bases short and J 4 bases short, with 11 bases between. This CDR3 has 13 residues.

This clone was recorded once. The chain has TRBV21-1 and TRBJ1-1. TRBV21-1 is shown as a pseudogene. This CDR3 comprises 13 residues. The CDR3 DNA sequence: TGTGCCAGCACCAAGCGGGGGAACACTGAAGCTTTCTTT. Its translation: CASTKRGNTEAFF.

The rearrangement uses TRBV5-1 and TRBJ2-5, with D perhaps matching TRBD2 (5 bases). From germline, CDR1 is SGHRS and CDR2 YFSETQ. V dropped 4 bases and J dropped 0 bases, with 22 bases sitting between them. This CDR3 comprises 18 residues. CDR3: CASSPYYVAGLYQETQYF. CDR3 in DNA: TGCGCCAGCAGCCCATATTATGTGGCGGGTTTATACCAAGAGACCCAGTACTTC.

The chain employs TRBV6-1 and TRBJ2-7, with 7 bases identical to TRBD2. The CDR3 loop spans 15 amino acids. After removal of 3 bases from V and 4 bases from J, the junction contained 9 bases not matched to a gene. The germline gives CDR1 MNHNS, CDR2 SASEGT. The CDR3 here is CASSDSGGAGYEQYV. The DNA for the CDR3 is TGTGCCAGCAGTGATTCGGGGGGAGCGGGATACGAGCAGTACGTC.

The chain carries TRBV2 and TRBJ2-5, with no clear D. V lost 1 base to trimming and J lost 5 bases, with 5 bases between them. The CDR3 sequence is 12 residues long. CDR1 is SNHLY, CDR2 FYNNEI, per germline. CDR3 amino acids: CASSEERETQYF. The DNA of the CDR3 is TGTGCCAGCAGTGAAGAACGGGAGACCCAGTACTTC.

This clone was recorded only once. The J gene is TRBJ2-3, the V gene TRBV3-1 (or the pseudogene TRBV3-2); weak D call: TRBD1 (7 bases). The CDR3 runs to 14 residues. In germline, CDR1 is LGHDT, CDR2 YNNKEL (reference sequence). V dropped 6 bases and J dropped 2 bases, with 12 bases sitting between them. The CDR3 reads CASSRGTVTDTQYF. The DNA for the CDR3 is TGTGCCAGCAGTCGCGGGACAGTCACAGATACGCAGTATTTT.

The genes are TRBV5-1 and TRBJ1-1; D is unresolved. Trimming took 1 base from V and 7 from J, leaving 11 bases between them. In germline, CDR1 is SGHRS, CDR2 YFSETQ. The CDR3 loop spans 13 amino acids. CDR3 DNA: TGCGCCAGCAGCTTGTTTGTGGTCAGTGAAGCTTTCTTT. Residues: CASSLFVVSEAFF.

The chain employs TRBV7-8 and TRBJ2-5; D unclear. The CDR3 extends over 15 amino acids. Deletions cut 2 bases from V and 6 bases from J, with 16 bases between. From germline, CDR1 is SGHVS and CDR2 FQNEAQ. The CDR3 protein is CASSLQWHYQKTQYF. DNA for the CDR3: TGTGCCAGCAGCTTACAATGGCACTACCAGAAGACCCAGTACTTC.

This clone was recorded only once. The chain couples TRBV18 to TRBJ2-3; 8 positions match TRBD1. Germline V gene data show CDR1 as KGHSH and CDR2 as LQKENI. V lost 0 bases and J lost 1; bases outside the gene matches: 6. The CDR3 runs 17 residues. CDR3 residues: CASSPPRQGPGTDTQYF. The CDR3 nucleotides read TGTGCCAGCTCACCACCAAGACAGGGGCCAGGCACAGATACGCAGTATTTT.

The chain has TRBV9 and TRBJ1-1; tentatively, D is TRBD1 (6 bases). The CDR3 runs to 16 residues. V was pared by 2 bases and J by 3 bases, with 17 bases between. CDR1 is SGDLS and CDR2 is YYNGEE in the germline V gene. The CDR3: CASSVYPGARDTEAFF. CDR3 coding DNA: TGTGCCAGCAGCGTTTACCCGGGGGCGAGGGACACTGAAGCTTTCTTT.

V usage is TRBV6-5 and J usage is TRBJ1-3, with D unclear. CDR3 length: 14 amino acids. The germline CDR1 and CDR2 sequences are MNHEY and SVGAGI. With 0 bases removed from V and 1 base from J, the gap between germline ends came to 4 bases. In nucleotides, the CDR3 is TGTGCCAGCAGTTACTCGAAATCTGGAAACACCATATATTTT. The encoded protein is CASSYSKSGNTIYF.

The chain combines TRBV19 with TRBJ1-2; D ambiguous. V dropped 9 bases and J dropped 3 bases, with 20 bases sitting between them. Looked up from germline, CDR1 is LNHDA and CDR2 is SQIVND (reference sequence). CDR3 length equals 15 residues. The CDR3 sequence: CASTGFPGRDYGYTF. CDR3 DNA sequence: TGTGCCAGCACTGGGTTCCCGGGAAGGGACTATGGCTACACCTTC.

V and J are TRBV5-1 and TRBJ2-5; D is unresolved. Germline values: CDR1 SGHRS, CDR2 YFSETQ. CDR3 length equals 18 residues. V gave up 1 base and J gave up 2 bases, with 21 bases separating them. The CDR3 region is CASSLRHMSSSEQETQYF. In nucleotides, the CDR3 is TGCGCCAGCAGCTTGCGTCATATGTCCAGTTCCGAACAAGAGACCCAGTACTTC.

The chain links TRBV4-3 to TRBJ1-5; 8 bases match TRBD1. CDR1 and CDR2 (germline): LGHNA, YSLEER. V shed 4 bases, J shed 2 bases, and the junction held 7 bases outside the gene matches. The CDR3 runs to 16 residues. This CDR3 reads CASSRQGARGNQPQHF. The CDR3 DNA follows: TGCGCCAGCAGCCGCCAGGGGGCGAGGGGCAATCAGCCCCAGCATTTT.

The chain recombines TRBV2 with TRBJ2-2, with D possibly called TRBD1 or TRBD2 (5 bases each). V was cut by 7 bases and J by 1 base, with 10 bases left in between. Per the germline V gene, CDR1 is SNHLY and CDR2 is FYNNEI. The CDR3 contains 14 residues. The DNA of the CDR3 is TGTGCCAGCATCCGGGACGGGAACACCGGGGAGCTGTTTTTT. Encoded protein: CASIRDGNTGELFF.

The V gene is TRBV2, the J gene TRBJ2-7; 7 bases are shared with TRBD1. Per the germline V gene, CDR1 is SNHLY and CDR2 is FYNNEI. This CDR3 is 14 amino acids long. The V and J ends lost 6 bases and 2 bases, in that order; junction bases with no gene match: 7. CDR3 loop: CASSPRTGAYEQYV. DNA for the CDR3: TGTGCCAGCAGCCCCCGGACAGGCGCCTACGAGCAGTACGTC.

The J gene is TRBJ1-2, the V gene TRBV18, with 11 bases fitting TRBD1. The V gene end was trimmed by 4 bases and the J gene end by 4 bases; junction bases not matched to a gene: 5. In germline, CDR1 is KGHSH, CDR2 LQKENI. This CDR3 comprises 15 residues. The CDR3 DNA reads TGTGCCAGCTCACTAGGGACAGGGGGAGTCTATGGCTACACCTTC. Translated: CASSLGTGGVYGYTF.

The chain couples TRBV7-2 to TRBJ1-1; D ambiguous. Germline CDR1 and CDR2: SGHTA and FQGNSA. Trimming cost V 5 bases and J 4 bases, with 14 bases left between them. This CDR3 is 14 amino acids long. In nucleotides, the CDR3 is TGTGCCAGCAGCCCCAAAGCAGAGTCCACTGAAGCTTTCTTT. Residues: CASSPKAESTEAFF.

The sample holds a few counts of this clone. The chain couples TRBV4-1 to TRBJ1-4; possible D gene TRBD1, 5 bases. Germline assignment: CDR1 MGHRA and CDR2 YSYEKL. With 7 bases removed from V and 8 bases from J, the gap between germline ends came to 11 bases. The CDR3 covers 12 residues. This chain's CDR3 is CASTGGGEKLFF. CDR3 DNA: TGCGCCAGCACGGGGGGTGGAGAAAAACTGTTTTTT.

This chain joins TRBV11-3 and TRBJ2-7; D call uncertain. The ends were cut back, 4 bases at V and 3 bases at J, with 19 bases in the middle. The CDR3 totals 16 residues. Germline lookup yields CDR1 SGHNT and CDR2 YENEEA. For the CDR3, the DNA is TGTGCCAGCAGCTCGACCTCAATCAGTAAGTTCTACGAGCAGTACGTC. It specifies CASSSTSISKFYEQYV.

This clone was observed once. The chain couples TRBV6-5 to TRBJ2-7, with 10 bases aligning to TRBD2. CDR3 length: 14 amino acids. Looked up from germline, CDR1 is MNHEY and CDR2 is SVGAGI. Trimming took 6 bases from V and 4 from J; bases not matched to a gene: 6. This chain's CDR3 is CASRERGGSYEQYV. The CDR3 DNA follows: TGTGCCAGCAGGGAGCGGGGGGGCTCATACGAGCAGTACGTC.

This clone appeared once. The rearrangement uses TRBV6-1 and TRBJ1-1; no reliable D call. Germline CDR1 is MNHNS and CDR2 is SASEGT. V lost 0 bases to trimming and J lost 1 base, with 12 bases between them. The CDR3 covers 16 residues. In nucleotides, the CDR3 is TGTGCCAGCAGTGAAGCGATTCAAGTGACGAACACTGAAGCTTTCTTT. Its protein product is CASSEAIQVTNTEAFF.

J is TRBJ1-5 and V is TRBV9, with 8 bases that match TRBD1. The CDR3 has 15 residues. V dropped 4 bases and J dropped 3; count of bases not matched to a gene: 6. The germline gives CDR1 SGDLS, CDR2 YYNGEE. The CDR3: CASSQATGVNQPQHF. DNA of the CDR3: TGTGCCAGCAGCCAAGCGACAGGGGTCAATCAGCCCCAGCATTTT.

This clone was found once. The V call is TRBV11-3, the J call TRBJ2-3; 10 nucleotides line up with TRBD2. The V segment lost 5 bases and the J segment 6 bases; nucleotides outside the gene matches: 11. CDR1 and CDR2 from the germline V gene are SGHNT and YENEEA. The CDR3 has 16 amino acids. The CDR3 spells CASSGRQRGGIDTQYF. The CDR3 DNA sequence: TGTGCCAGCAGCGGGCGGCAGCGGGGGGGGATTGATACGCAGTATTTT.

In nucleotides, the CDR3 is TGTGCCACCAGTGATGCCAGGGGTTCACCCCTCCACTTT. Protein sequence: CATSDARGSPLHF. V is TRBV24-1 and J is TRBJ1-6; D perhaps matches TRBD1 (6 bases). This CDR3 spans 13 amino acids. Trimming pared 3 bases from V and 9 bases from J, leaving 8 bases between. Germline V gene lookup returns CDR1 KGHDR and CDR2 SFDVKD.

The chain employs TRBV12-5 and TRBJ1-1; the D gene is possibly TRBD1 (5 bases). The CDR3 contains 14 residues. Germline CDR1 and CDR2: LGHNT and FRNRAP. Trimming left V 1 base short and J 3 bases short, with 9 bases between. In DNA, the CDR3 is TGTGCTAGTGGTTTGGGAGGGGTCGACACTGAAGCTTTCTTT. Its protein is CASGLGGVDTEAFF.